A selection of T cell receptor beta chains follows, all from one sample in a study of cytomegalovirus exposure and HLA in healthy donors. Measured with immunoSEQ multiplex PCR; TCRdb has only the in-frame clones, and not every one. Among some 140,000 clones listed, around two thirds were seen once. The source material was PBMCs. Source of these receptors: a woman in her thirties or forties in good health and CMV-seronegative. The CDR3 runs from the conserved cysteine through the conserved F or W. A D gene is named only where the DNA matches it firmly.

V: TRBV4-1; D: -; length: 15; J: TRBJ1-2; CDR3: CASSQDIVIRDGYTF
V: TRBV5-1; D: TRBD2; length: 17; J: TRBJ2-3; CDR3: CASSLFVTSGGQDTQYF
V: TRBV7-3; D: TRBD2; length: 17; J: TRBJ2-1; CDR3: CASSLRAGSGGASEQFF
V: TRBV6-1; D: -; length: 12; J: TRBJ1-2; CDR3: CASSERGYGYTF
V: TRBV7-2; D: -; length: 15; J: TRBJ2-7; CDR3: CASSPEVGGRYEQYF
V: TRBV9; D: -; length: 15; J: TRBJ2-3; CDR3: CASSVGRDSTDTQYF
V: TRBV6-1; D: TRBD1; length: 17; J: TRBJ1-5; CDR3: CASSDRQGSGLGQPQHF
V: TRBV5-1; D: -; length: 13; J: TRBJ2-3; CDR3: CASGPPSTDTQYF
V: TRBV2; D: TRBD1; length: 12; J: TRBJ1-5; CDR3: CASKGAKPFQHF
V: TRBV6-5; D: -; length: 14; J: TRBJ2-7; CDR3: CASPLGAGPYEQYF
V: TRBV6-1; D: TRBD1; length: 16; J: TRBJ2-4; CDR3: CASSEAEGAAKNIQYF
V: TRBV18; D: TRBD1; length: 16; J: TRBJ1-4; CDR3: CASSPGQGARGEKLFF
V: TRBV7-8; D: TRBD1; length: 15; J: TRBJ1-5; CDR3: CASSSRGLSNQPQHF
V: TRBV4-1; D: TRBD1; length: 14; J: TRBJ1-1; CDR3: CASSPNAGTGRAFF
V: TRBV4-1; D: TRBD1; length: 16; J: TRBJ2-2; CDR3: CASSTRTGVGTGELFF
V: TRBV4-1; D: TRBD2; length: 16; J: TRBJ2-3; CDR3: CASSQGAGARTDTQYF
V: TRBV10-3; D: -; length: 16; J: TRBJ1-1; CDR3: CAIRPSARAGGTEAFF
V: TRBV19; D: -; length: 13; J: TRBJ2-1; CDR3: CASTASSYNEQFF
V: TRBV2; D: -; length: 13; J: TRBJ2-1; CDR3: CASSSEVPNEQFF
V: TRBV28; D: -; length: 14; J: TRBJ1-1; CDR3: CASSLNNVNTEAFF